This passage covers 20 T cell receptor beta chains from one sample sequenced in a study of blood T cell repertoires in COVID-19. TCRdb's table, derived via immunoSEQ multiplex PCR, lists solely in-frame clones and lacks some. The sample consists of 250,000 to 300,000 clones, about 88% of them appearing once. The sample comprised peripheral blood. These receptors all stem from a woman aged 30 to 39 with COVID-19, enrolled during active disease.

DNA of the CDR3: TGTGCCAGCAGCGCCACGACAGGGTTGTACAATGAGCAGTTCTTC. This translates into CASSATTGLYNEQFF. The J gene is TRBJ2-1, the V gene TRBV27, with TRBD1 matching over 7 bases. V trimming: 6 bases; J trimming: 4 bases; junction bases outside the gene matches: 9. Per the germline V gene, CDR1 is MNHEY and CDR2 is SMNVEV (reference sequence). This CDR3 is 15 amino acids long.

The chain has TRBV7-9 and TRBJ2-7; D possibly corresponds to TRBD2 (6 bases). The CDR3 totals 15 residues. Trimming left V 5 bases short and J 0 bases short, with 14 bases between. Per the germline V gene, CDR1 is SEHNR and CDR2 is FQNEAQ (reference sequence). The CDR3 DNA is TGTGCCAGCAGCGCCGGCGGGGAATACTCCTACGAGCAGTACTTC. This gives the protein CASSAGGEYSYEQYF. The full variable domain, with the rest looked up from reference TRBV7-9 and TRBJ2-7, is DTGVSQNPRHKITKRGQNVTFRCDPISEHNRLYWYRQTLGQGPEFLTYFQNEAQLEKSRLLSDRFSAERPKGSFSTLEIQRTEQGDSAMYLCASSAGGEYSYEQYFGPGTRLTVT.

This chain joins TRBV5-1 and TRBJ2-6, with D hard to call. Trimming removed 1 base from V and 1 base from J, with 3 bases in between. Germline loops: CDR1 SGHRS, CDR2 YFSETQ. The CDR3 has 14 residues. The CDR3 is CASSLPSGANVLTF. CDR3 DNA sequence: TGCGCCAGCAGCTTGCCATCTGGGGCCAACGTCCTGACTTTC.

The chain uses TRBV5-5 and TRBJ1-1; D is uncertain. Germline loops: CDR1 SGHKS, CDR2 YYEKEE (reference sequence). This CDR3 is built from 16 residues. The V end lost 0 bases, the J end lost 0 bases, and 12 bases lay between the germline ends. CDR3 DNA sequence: TGTGCCAGCAGCTTGGGGGCAGGAAGAATGAACACTGAAGCTTTCTTT. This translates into CASSLGAGRMNTEAFF.

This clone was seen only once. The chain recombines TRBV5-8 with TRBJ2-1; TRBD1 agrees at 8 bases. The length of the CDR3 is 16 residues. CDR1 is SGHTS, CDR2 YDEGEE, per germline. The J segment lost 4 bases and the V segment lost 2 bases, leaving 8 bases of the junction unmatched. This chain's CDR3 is CASSFPGGRGYNEQFF. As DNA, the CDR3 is TGTGCCAGCAGCTTCCCAGGGGGCAGGGGGTACAATGAGCAGTTCTTC.

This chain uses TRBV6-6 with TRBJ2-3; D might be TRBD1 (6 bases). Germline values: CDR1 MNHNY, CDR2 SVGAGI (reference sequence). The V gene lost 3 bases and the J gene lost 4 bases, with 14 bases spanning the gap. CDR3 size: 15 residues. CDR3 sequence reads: CASSYSTGPADTQYF. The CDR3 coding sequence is TGTGCCAGCAGTTATTCGACAGGTCCGGCAGATACGCAGTATTTT.

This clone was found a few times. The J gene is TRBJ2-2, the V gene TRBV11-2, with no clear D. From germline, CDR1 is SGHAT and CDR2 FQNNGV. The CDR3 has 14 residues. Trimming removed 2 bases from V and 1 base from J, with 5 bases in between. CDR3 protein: CASSLSGNTGELFF. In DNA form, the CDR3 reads TGTGCCAGCAGCTTATCGGGGAACACCGGGGAGCTGTTTTTT.

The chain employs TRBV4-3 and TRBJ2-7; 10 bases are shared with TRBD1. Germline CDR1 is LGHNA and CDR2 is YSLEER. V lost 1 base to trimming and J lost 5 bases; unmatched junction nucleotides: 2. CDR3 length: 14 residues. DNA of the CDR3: TGCGCCAGCAGCCAAGGGGGACAGGGGCACGAGCAGTACTTC. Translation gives CASSQGGQGHEQYF.

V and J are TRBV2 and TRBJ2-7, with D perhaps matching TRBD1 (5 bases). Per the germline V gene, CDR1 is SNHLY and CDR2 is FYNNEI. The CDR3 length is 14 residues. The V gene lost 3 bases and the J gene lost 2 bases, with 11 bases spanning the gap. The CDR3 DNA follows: TGTGCCAGCAGTGAGGGCAGGGTACCCTACGAGCAGTACTTC. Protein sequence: CASSEGRVPYEQYF.

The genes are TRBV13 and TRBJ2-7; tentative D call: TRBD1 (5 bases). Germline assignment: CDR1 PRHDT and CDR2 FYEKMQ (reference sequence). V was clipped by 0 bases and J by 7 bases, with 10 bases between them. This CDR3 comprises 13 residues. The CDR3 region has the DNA TGTGCCAGCAGCTTAGGACGGACACCAGAGCAGTACTTC. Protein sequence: CASSLGRTPEQYF.

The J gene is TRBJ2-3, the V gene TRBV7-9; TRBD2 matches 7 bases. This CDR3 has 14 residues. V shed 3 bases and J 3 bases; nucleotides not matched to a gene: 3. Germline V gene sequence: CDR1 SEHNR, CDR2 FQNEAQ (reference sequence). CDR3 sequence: CASSLGLLTDTQYF. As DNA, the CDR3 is TGTGCCAGCAGCTTGGGACTATTAACAGATACGCAGTATTTT.

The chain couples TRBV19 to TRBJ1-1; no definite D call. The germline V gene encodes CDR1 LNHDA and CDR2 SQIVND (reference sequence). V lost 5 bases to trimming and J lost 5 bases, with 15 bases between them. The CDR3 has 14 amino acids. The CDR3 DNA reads TGTGCCAGTAGTGATAGTGGGAGGGAGACTGAAGCTTTCTTT. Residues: CASSDSGRETEAFF.

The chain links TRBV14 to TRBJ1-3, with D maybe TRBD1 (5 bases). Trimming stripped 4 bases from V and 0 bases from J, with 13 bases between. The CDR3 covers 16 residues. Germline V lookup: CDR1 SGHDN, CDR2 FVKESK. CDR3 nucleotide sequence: TGTGCCAGCAGCCGACGACAGAGCCTCTCTGGAAACACCATATATTTT. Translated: CASSRRQSLSGNTIYF.

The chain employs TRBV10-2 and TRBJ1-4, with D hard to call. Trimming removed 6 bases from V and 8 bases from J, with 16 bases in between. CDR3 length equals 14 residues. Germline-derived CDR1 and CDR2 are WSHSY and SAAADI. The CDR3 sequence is CASRRDVPGEKLFF. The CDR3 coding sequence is TGCGCCAGCAGACGAGACGTCCCGGGGGAAAAACTGTTTTTT.

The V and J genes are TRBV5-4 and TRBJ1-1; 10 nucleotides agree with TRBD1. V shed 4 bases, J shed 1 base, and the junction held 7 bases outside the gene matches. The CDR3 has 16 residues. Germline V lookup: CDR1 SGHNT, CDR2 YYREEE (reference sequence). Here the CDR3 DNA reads TGTGCCAGCAGCCCCTGGACAGGGGGAACGAACACTGAAGCTTTCTTT. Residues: CASSPWTGGTNTEAFF.

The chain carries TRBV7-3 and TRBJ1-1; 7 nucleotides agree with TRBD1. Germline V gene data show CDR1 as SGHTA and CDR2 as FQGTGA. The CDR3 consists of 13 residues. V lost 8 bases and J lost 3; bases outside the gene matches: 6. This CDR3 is CASRRDRDTEAFF. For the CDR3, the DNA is TGTGCCAGCCGGAGAGACAGGGACACTGAAGCTTTCTTT.

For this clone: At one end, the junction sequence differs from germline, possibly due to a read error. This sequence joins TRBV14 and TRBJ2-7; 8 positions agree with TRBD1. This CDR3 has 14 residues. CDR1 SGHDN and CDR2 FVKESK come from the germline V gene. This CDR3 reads CASSRAGGSFEQYF. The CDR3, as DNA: TGTGCCAGCAGCCGGGCAGGGGGCTCCTTCGAGCAGTACTTC.

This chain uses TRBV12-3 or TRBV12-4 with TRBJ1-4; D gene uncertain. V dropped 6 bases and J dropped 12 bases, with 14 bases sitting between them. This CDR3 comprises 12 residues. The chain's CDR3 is CASSQDWRELFF. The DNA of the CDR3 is TGTGCCAGCAGCCAGGACTGGCGTGAACTGTTTTTT.

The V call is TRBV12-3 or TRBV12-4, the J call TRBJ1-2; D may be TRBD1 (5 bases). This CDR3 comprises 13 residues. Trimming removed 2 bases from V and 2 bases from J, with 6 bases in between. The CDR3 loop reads CASSLRQNYGYTF. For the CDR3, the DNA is TGTGCCAGCAGTTTACGACAGAACTATGGCTACACCTTC.

CDR3: CASSSGGGQSYEQYF. In DNA form, the CDR3 reads TGTGCCAGCAGCTCCGGAGGGGGACAGTCCTACGAGCAGTACTTC. The chain couples TRBV28 to TRBJ2-7, with D tentatively TRBD1 (7 bases). Trimming pared 6 bases from V and 1 base from J, leaving 16 bases between. This CDR3 has 15 residues. Germline-derived CDR1 and CDR2 are MDHEN and SYDVKM.